This T cell receptor beta chain was sequenced in a study of blood T cell repertoires in COVID-19. Study background: Sites across the United States, Italy and Spain contributed samples from acute and convalescent COVID-19. PBMCs, B-cell-depleted T cells, or T cells provided the cDNA or gDNA that made up the material.

Original methodology: Reference gene primer amplification yielded estimated nucleated cell counts. The data were produced by immunoSEQ multiplex PCR, yet TCRdb's version contains in-frame clones alone and is incomplete. V and J calls plus clone size are reproduced from that table; the DNA served to infer D and trimming. The sample lists 95,000 or so clones; about nine tenths were seen once. V was pared by 2 bases and J by 4 bases, with 7 bases of the junction left unmatched. Germline-derived CDR1 and CDR2 are SGHRS and YFSETQ. The CDR3 extends over 15 amino acids. Sequenced: peripheral blood. The rearrangement links TRBV5-1 to TRBJ1-1; 8 nucleotides align to TRBD1. The receptor's source is a woman aged 70-85 years with acute or convalescent COVID-19. The CDR3 here is CASSFIRDRPTEAFF. CDR3 nucleotides: TGCGCCAGCAGCTTTATCCGGGACAGGCCCACTGAAGCTTTCTTT.